This T cell receptor beta chain is from a study of regulatory T cells in long-lasting Graves disease. This clonotype was seen ten or more times. Its target is not known. Investigators prepared the TCR beta libraries by applying iRepertoire HTBI primers and Arm-PCR of CDR3 regions. TCRdb processed the multiplex PCR reads anew with MiXCR; each CDR3 protein has one entry. The repertoire consists of 560,000 or so distinct CDR3 sequences, with around 15% occurring once and the leading ten covering around 11%. Germline lookup yields CDR1 MDHEN and CDR2 SYDVKM. The CDR3 length is 14 residues. V dropped 6 bases and J dropped 4 bases, with 14 bases sitting between them. Study-level results: Clonotypes that were public and shared totalled 2,500 to 3,500 in persistent patients versus 900 to 1,000 in new patients.

Stated time point: newly diagnosed GD, antithyroid drugs for less than 3 months. From PBMCs, RNA was extracted and then used to make the TCR library. The authors drew around 9 milliliters of peripheral blood into EDTA tubes. These records were also assigned to another study, of T cells in Graves' hyperthyroidism and ophthalmopathy. That work contributes: In the blood, most expanded thyroid clonotypes above 0.001 appeared as well.

The rearrangement uses TRBV28 and TRBJ2-3; TRBD1 might be the D (5 bases). This specimen was peripheral blood mononuclear cells (PBMCs), taken at new diagnosis, from a patient treated with antithyroid drugs. This TCR derives from a man younger than 35 with Graves disease. The DNA of the CDR3 is TGTGCCAGCAGCCCCCAGGGAACCCCAGATACGCAGTATTTT. It is translated as CASSPQGTPDTQYF. Based on the CDR3 plus reference TRBV28 and TRBJ2-3, the full variable domain is DVKVTQSSRYLVKRTGEKVFLECVQDMDHENMFWYRQDPGLGLRLIYFSYDVKMKEKGDIPEGYSVSREKKERFSLILESASTNQTSMYLCASSPQGTPDTQYFGPGTRLTVL.